This T cell receptor beta chain was identified in a study of blood T cells in healthy people across ages. Alongside a J-beta primer mix, a sample-barcoded 5' primer served in a second PCR lasting 7 to 11 cycles. TCRdb fed the 5' RACE reads into MiXCR, producing one record per CDR3 protein. This sample yields some 760,000 distinct CDR3 sequences, of which 20% to 25% are seen a single time; approximately 4% belongs to the top ten. The germline V gene encodes CDR1 SGHVS and CDR2 FNYEAQ. The CDR3 is 15 residues long. The same data also contributed to another study, on T cells of mothers and their children.

The source of this sequence is a boy between 10 and 17 years old in good health. V usage is TRBV7-6 and J usage is TRBJ2-5, with 9 bases fitting TRBD2. The closer fit of TRBJ2-7 to the DNA end suggests the J call may be wrong. The sequenced material came from blood. CDR3 DNA: TGTGCCAGCAGCTCCCTAGCGGGGAACGCCTACGAGCAGTACTTC. Translating it yields CASSSLAGNAYEQYF.